The rows below give T cell receptor beta chains drawn from one sample of a study of Graves' ophthalmopathy and Graves' hyperthyroidism. One entry per CDR3 protein, called by TCRdb with MiXCR from the multiplex PCR reads. The sample lists approximately 700,000 distinct CDR3 sequences; 35% to 50% were seen once. Input material: peripheral blood. These receptors were obtained from an adult man with Graves' ophthalmopathy. CDR3s include the opening cysteine and the closing phenylalanine or tryptophan. A D gene is named only where the DNA matches it firmly. Expanded clones are given a class, and other clones once, few, many or no size at all.

many TRBJ2-5 . TRBV29-1 CSVLGGKETQYF TGCAGCGTTCTAGGGGGGAAGGAGACCCAGTACTTC
many TRBJ2-7 . TRBV7-9 CASSNKVEGFEQYF TGTGCCAGCAGCAACAAGGTTGAGGGGTTCGAGCAGTACTTC
few TRBJ1-4 . TRBV6-5 CASSYSFLGLGNEKLFF TGTGCCAGCAGTTACTCGTTTCTGGGGTTGGGTAATGAAAAACTGTTTTTT
many TRBJ2-7 . TRBV7-9 CASSIRDEQYF TGTGCCAGCAGCATACGTGACGAGCAGTACTTC
many TRBJ1-5 TRBD1 TRBV12-3/TRBV12-4 CASNPGTGDQPQHF TGTGCCAGCAATCCCGGGACAGGGGATCAGCCCCAGCATTTT
. TRBJ1-1 TRBD1 TRBV6-2/TRBV6-3 CASETGTGMNTEAFF TGTGCCAGCGAAACCGGGACAGGGATGAACACTGAAGCTTTCTTT
many TRBJ2-7 . TRBV5-1 CASSRLEQGAHEQYF TGCGCCAGCAGTCGGTTGGAACAGGGCGCCCACGAGCAGTACTTC
many TRBJ1-3 . TRBV19 CASSFGRLLSGNTIYF TGTGCCAGTAGTTTTGGAAGACTGCTTTCTGGAAACACCATATATTTT
few TRBJ1-2 . TRBV27 CASKGPKLYGYTF TGTGCCAGCAAAGGGCCGAAACTCTATGGCTACACCTTC
many TRBJ2-7 . TRBV7-9 CASSLAPAGTSSYEQYF TGTGCCAGCAGCTTGGCCCCCGCAGGGACCAGCTCCTACGAGCAGTACTTC
once TRBJ1-2 . TRBV10-1 CASSAIRGSGASYGYTF TGCGCCAGCAGCGCTATCCGGGGTAGCGGGGCGAGCTATGGCTACACCTTC
few TRBJ2-3 . TRBV10-3 CAISELGRTDTQYF TGTGCCATCAGTGAGTTGGGACGCACAGATACGCAGTATTTT
many TRBJ2-5 TRBD1 TRBV4-1 CASSRLGTVETQYF TGCGCCAGCAGCCGCCTCGGGACAGTCGAGACCCAGTACTTC
many TRBJ1-1 . TRBV5-4 CASSLALGGSNTEAFF TGTGCCAGCAGCTTGGCCCTGGGCGGATCGAACACTGAAGCTTTCTTT
few TRBJ1-1 . TRBV12-3/TRBV12-4 CASGATSNNAEAFF TGTGCCAGTGGGGCAACATCTAATAATGCTGAAGCTTTCTTT